This T cell receptor (beta chain) was found in a study of molecular identifiers for immune sequencing clone quantification. Libraries of bulk TCR were made by previously described methods (with listed TCR primers). MiXCR, applied by TCRdb to the PCR reads, yields one record per CDR3 protein. There are under 650,000 distinct CDR3 sequences in the sample; just under 20% occur only once, and roughly 0.83% lies in the top ten. This CDR3 has 16 residues. The V gene's germline CDR1 is SGDLS and CDR2 YYNGEE. A word on this clonotype: Relative to the germline gene, one junction end is altered; a read error may explain this.

The chain couples TRBV9 to TRBJ2-4; 11 bases are shared with TRBD1. This sequence was found in a human donor in good health. Some libraries in this study had Jurkat cell RNA spiked in. What was sequenced was naive CD8+ T cells from blood, with Jurkat cell RNA spiked in. Noted subset: FACS-sorted CD8+CD4-CCR7+CD45RA+ naive T cells. Here the CDR3 DNA reads TGTGCCAACAGCGTAGAAAGGGACAGGGGGTTAGGCATTCAGTACTTC. Translating gives CANSVERDRGLGIQYF.